These 23 T cell receptor beta chains came from one sample sequenced in a study of graft-versus-host responses after intestinal transplantation (dated by TCRdb to about 2021). The sample's time point label is to be understood as: cells obtained before transplantation from donor or recipient. In the mixed lymphocyte reactions, approximately 200,000 CFSE-labeled pre-transplant responders were plated with approximately 200,000 irradiated violet-dye-labeled stimulators and cultured for roughly six days. The receptor library was made with the immunoSEQ multiplex PCR assay. The table was pulled from immuneACCESS by TCRdb, which kept in-frame rearrangements only. Such tables lose some clones; where checked, under half of the loss comes from unresolved V genes, and the rest has no known cause. The sample table records fewer than 9,500 clones; 30% to 35% of these occur just once. The ten largest clones take up just over 3% of the sample.

Sample: alloreactive CD8+ T cells from a mixed lymphocyte reaction culture, taken before transplantation. This specimen's cell subset or site label, interpreted: CFSE-low proliferating T cells sorted from roughly six-day pre-transplant mixed lymphocyte reaction (GvH or HvG direction). These receptors originate from a human patient who was an organ donor for intestinal transplantation.

The rearrangement joins TRBV6-5 to TRBJ1-6; TRBD1 might be the D (5 bases). V lost 0 bases, J lost 13 bases, and 13 bases lay in between. Germline V lookup: CDR1 MNHEY, CDR2 SVGAGI. The CDR3 contains 14 residues. CDR3 residues: CASSYSQGSRPLHF. The CDR3, as DNA: TGTGCCAGCAGTTACTCCCAGGGAAGTCGGCCCCTCCACTTT.

V is TRBV19 and J is TRBJ2-7, with TRBD2 matching over 7 bases. The V and J ends lost 5 bases and 4 bases, in that order; junction bases with no gene match: 5. This CDR3 has 13 amino acids. Germline lookup yields CDR1 LNHDA and CDR2 SQIVND (reference sequence). This CDR3 is CASSHSGPYEQYF. The DNA of the CDR3 is TGTGCCAGTAGTCATAGCGGGCCATACGAGCAGTACTTC.

The rearrangement joins TRBV7-2 to TRBJ1-2; no clear D gene. This CDR3 comprises 18 residues. Trimming pared 3 bases from V and 2 bases from J, leaving 22 bases between. The germline gives CDR1 SGHTA, CDR2 FQGNSA. The CDR3: CASSFIPGWSLLNYGYTF. DNA of the CDR3: TGTGCCAGCAGCTTCATTCCCGGGTGGTCCTTATTAAACTATGGCTACACCTTC.

This CDR3 reads CSVALLGQGRSRAFF. In nucleotides, the CDR3 is TGCAGCGTGGCCCTTTTGGGACAGGGAAGAAGTAGAGCTTTCTTT. The chain combines TRBV29-1 with TRBJ1-1; TRBD1 agrees at 9 bases. Germline CDR1 reads SQVTM; CDR2 reads ANQGSEA. This CDR3 is built from 15 residues. V trimming: 6 bases; J trimming: 10 bases; junction bases outside the gene matches: 18. Based on the CDR3 plus reference TRBV29-1 and TRBJ1-1, the full variable domain is SAVISQKPSRDICQRGTSLTIQCQVDSQVTMMFWYRQQPGQSLTLIATANQGSEATYESGFVIDKFPISRPNLTFSTLTVSNMSPEDSSIYLCSVALLGQGRSRAFFGQGTRLTVV.

This clone was counted only a few times. The gene calls are TRBV7-6 and TRBJ2-5, with 10 bases aligning to TRBD2. The CDR3 length is 16 residues. With 1 base clipped from V and 4 bases from J, the junction kept 6 bases outside the gene matches. Germline V gene sequence: CDR1 SGHVS, CDR2 FNYEAQ. The DNA for the CDR3 is TGTGCCAGCAGCTTAGGGGTAGCGGGGGGCCCAGAGACCCAGTACTTC. Translating gives CASSLGVAGGPETQYF. Together with reference TRBV7-6 and TRBJ2-5, the CDR3 gives the full variable domain: GAGVSQSPRYKVTKRGQDVALRCDPISGHVSLYWYRQALGQGPEFLTYFNYEAQQDKSGLPNDRFSAERPEGSISTLTIQRTEQRDSAMYRCASSLGVAGGPETQYFGPGTRLLVL.

This clone has only a few counts. This sequence joins TRBV13 and TRBJ2-5, with unresolved D. CDR3 size: 12 residues. V was trimmed by 5 bases and J by 7 bases, leaving 11 bases between them. The germline V gene has CDR1 PRHDT and CDR2 FYEKMQ (reference sequence). CDR3 bases: TGTGCCAGCAGCCCCCTGGTCGGGACCCAGTACTTC. Translating gives CASSPLVGTQYF.

The chain has TRBV27 and TRBJ2-1; D unresolved. The CDR3 sequence is 13 residues long. The germline gives CDR1 MNHEY, CDR2 SMNVEV (reference sequence). Trimming removed 2 bases from V and 6 bases from J, with 8 bases in between. The DNA of the CDR3 is TGTGCCAGCAGTTTAAGTAGTTCCAATGAGCAGTTCTTC. This sequence encodes CASSLSSSNEQFF.

The V and J genes are TRBV9 and TRBJ2-7; 11 bases align to TRBD1. The CDR3 covers 14 residues. Germline CDR1 and CDR2: SGDLS and YYNGEE. With V trimmed by 4 bases and J by 7 bases, 7 bases remained unmatched. CDR3 in amino acids: CASSTGQGAPEQYF. The CDR3 DNA follows: TGTGCCAGCAGCACCGGACAGGGGGCGCCTGAGCAGTACTTC.

The chain uses TRBV9 and TRBJ2-7, with 12 bases fitting TRBD2. With V trimmed by 3 bases and J by 5 bases, 3 bases remained unmatched. Per the germline V gene, CDR1 is SGDLS and CDR2 is YYNGEE. The CDR3 loop spans 14 amino acids. CDR3 in DNA: TGTGCCAGCAGCGCCCTAGCGGGAGGGGACGAGCAGTACTTC. Translation gives CASSALAGGDEQYF.

This clone was counted between two and nine times. Since a much larger clone is just one base distant, this may be a read error. V and J are TRBV4-2 and TRBJ1-1; weak D call: TRBD1 (5 bases). The germline V gene has CDR1 LGHNA and CDR2 YNFKEQ. The CDR3 length is 13 residues. V was cut by 0 bases and J by 10 bases, with 12 bases left in between. The CDR3 is CASSQERGFGAFF. The DNA for the CDR3 is TGTGCCAGCAGCCAAGAGCGGGGGTTTGGAGCTTTCTTT.

The rearrangement joins TRBV4-1 to TRBJ2-7, with TRBD2 matching 7 bases. This CDR3 is built from 16 residues. Germline lookup yields CDR1 MGHRA and CDR2 YSYEKL. Trimming took 4 bases from V and 3 from J; bases not matched to a gene: 12. CDR3 sequence reads: CASSLTTDGGGYEQYF. The CDR3 region has the DNA TGCGCCAGCAGCCTTACAACGGACGGCGGGGGCTACGAGCAGTACTTC.

A few counts support this clone. The chain combines TRBV27 with TRBJ2-2, with 8 bases aligning to TRBD1. Germline-derived CDR1 and CDR2 are MNHEY and SMNVEV (reference sequence). The CDR3 loop spans 16 amino acids. V was clipped by 8 bases and J by 4 bases; unmatched bases: 12. CDR3 sequence: CASWAILQGGTGELFF. The CDR3 DNA follows: TGTGCCAGCTGGGCCATCCTACAGGGGGGCACCGGGGAGCTGTTTTTT.

This chain connects TRBV2 to TRBJ2-5; D gene ambiguous. The DNA end is a closer match to TRBJ2-7, so the J assignment may be wrong. The CDR3 totals 12 residues. Germline V gene lookup returns CDR1 SNHLY and CDR2 FYNNEI. CDR3 nucleotides: TGTGCCAGTAAAGGCCCGGGTAGCGAGCAGTACTTC. This gives the protein CASKGPGSEQYF.

The rearrangement joins TRBV28 to TRBJ2-3, with TRBD2 identical over 10 bases. Trimming cost V 5 bases and J 5 bases; bases outside gene matches: 19. The CDR3 is 19 amino acids. Germline CDR1 is MDHEN and CDR2 is SYDVKM. The CDR3 sequence is CASSLTRRISGRAGDTQYF. The DNA of the CDR3 is TGTGCCAGCAGTCTCACACGTAGAATCAGCGGGAGGGCCGGAGATACGCAGTATTTT. Full variable domain (outside the CDR3, taken from reference TRBV28 and TRBJ2-3): DVKVTQSSRYLVKRTGEKVFLECVQDMDHENMFWYRQDPGLGLRLIYFSYDVKMKEKGDIPEGYSVSREKKERFSLILESASTNQTSMYLCASSLTRRISGRAGDTQYFGPGTRLTVL.

This clone came up a few times. V is TRBV5-6 and J is TRBJ1-2, with D possibly TRBD1 on 6 matching bases. V shed 7 bases and J shed 8 bases, with 15 bases lying between them. Germline lookup yields CDR1 SGHDT and CDR2 YYEEEE. This CDR3 is built from 12 residues. Written as DNA, the CDR3 is TGTGCCAGCGACCACAGGGCTGAGGGCTACACCTTC. It encodes CASDHRAEGYTF.

The V and J genes are TRBV4-2 and TRBJ1-6, with a possible D match to TRBD1 (6 bases). Germline assignment: CDR1 LGHNA and CDR2 YNFKEQ. Trimming stripped 3 bases from V and 10 bases from J, with 16 bases between. There are 15 residues in the CDR3. CDR3 bases: TGTGCCAGCAGCCAGCTTTTGGAGGACAGCTCACCCCTCCACTTT. It encodes CASSQLLEDSSPLHF.

This clone was seen a handful of times. The chain uses TRBV7-9 and TRBJ2-1; tentative D call: TRBD2 (7 bases). Germline assignment: CDR1 SEHNR and CDR2 FQNEAQ (reference sequence). The ends were cut back, 6 bases at V and 4 bases at J, with 19 bases in the middle. The CDR3 has 16 amino acids. CDR3 loop: CASSYRGGRPYNEQFF. The CDR3 nucleotides are TGTGCCAGCAGTTATAGGGGGGGCCGCCCTTACAATGAGCAGTTCTTC.

V is TRBV9 and J is TRBJ2-5, with D maybe TRBD2 (7 bases). This CDR3 is 14 amino acids long. V gave up 6 bases and J gave up 0 bases, with 12 bases separating them. Germline loops: CDR1 SGDLS, CDR2 YYNGEE. Here the CDR3 reads CASTRGADQETQYF. As DNA, the CDR3 is TGTGCCAGCACCCGGGGGGCGGACCAAGAGACCCAGTACTTC.

This clone is labeled medium-sized. V and J are TRBV30 and TRBJ2-7; TRBD1 agrees at 8 bases. This CDR3 has 14 amino acids. Germline lookup yields CDR1 GTSNPN and CDR2 SVGIG (reference sequence). J was trimmed by 2 bases and V by 2 bases; bases with no gene match: 5. The CDR3 sequence: CAWSYGTGAYEQYF. In DNA form, the CDR3 reads TGTGCCTGGAGTTATGGGACAGGAGCCTACGAGCAGTACTTC. The full variable domain, its missing parts supplied by reference TRBV30 and TRBJ2-7, is SQTIHQWPATLVQPVGSPLSLECTVEGTSNPNLYWYRQAAGRGLQLLFYSVGIGQISSEVPQNLSASRPQDRQFILSSKKLLLSDSGFYLCAWSYGTGAYEQYFGPGTRLTVT.

By share, this clone counts as medium-sized (0.01 to 0.1%). The chain couples TRBV4-2 to TRBJ2-7; a possible D gene is TRBD2 (5 bases). The V gene lost 0 bases and the J gene lost 2 bases, with 11 bases spanning the gap. The CDR3 covers 15 residues. CDR1 and CDR2 (germline): LGHNA, YNFKEQ. The CDR3 DNA reads as TGTGCCAGCAGCCAAGATCTATCCGGGGCCTACGAGCAGTACTTC. As protein: CASSQDLSGAYEQYF.

This clone rates as medium-sized. The chain uses TRBV6-5 and TRBJ2-1; TRBD1 agrees at 7 bases. Germline CDR1 MNHEY, CDR2 SVGAGI. Trimming removed 5 bases from V and 8 bases from J; junction bases left unmatched: 12. This CDR3 is built from 15 residues. For the CDR3, the DNA is TGTGCCAGCAGTACCCCGGACAGGTTCTCCGATGAGCAGTTCTTC. Protein: CASSTPDRFSDEQFF.

This clone came up a few times. The chain is built from TRBV9 and TRBJ2-7, with 10 bases matching TRBD1. This CDR3 region has 14 residues. Germline V gene lookup returns CDR1 SGDLS and CDR2 YYNGEE. With V trimmed by 2 bases and J by 2 bases, 1 base remained unmatched. Written as DNA, the CDR3 is TGTGCCAGCAGCGTGGGGACAGGGGCCTACGAGCAGTACTTC. Residues: CASSVGTGAYEQYF.

In its sample, this clone ranks as medium-sized. This chain connects TRBV29-1 to TRBJ1-1; tentatively, D is TRBD1 (5 bases). The CDR3 is 12 amino acids. Germline values: CDR1 SQVTM, CDR2 ANQGSEA. Between the trimmed V and J ends, which lost 4 bases and 6 bases, there was a span of 12 bases. CDR3 region: CSVGTREAEAFF. CDR3 in DNA: TGCAGCGTTGGGACACGGGAGGCTGAAGCTTTCTTT.